This T cell receptor beta chain was retrieved from a study of T cell repertoires in cytomegalovirus infection. Study-level information: Selection of CMV epitopes for the study included recently identified HLA-C-restricted and well-studied HLA-B-restricted ones. Based on public TCR beta signatures, there were indications of CMV infection and of a matching HLA type. The study, taken as a whole, reports: Cumulated frequencies of public TCR beta families served to identify carriers of CMV plus the relevant HLA. HLA-C-restricted, CMV-specific TCR beta clonotypes were dominant ex vivo.

This clonotype was observed a handful of times. The antigen is unknown. Looked up from germline, CDR1 is SGHTA and CDR2 is FQGNSA. Trimming shortened V by 5 bases and J by 0 bases, and 16 bases separated the two germline ends. The CDR3 is 16 residues long. MiXCR was run by TCRdb on the reads, yielding one entry per CDR3 protein. The table lists about 830,000 distinct CDR3 sequences, approximately 32% of them singletons. V is TRBV7-2 and J is TRBJ1-1, with D possibly matching TRBD1 (5 bases). The clonotype was recovered from a human donor in good health (CMV status not recorded). Some clones in this sample may be carry-over from other donors' samples. Sequencing was performed on cultured CD8+ T cells from PBMCs, taken from culture after CMV antigen stimulation. The CDR3 DNA reads TGTGCCAGCAGCCCCCGGGAGGGGCCTATGAACACTGAAGCTTTCTTT. Translated: CASSPREGPMNTEAFF.